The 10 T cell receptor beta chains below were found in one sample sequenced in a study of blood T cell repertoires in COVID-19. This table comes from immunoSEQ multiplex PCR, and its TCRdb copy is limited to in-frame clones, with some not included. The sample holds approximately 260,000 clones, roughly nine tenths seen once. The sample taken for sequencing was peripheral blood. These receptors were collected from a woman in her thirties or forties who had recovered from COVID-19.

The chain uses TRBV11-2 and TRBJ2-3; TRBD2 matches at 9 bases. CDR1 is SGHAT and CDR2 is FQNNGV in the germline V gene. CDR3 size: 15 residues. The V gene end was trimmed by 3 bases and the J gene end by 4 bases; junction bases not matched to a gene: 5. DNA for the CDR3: TGTGCCAGCAGCTTGGTAGCGGGAGACGCAGATACGCAGTATTTT. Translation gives CASSLVAGDADTQYF.

This chain's CDR3 is CASSPTGWEGYTF. The CDR3 DNA reads as TGTGCCAGCAGCCCGACAGGGTGGGAGGGCTACACCTTC. The gene calls are TRBV9 and TRBJ1-2, with TRBD1 matching 7 bases. With 4 bases clipped from V and 8 bases from J, the junction kept 8 bases outside the gene matches. The CDR3 has 13 amino acids. Germline V gene sequence: CDR1 SGDLS, CDR2 YYNGEE.

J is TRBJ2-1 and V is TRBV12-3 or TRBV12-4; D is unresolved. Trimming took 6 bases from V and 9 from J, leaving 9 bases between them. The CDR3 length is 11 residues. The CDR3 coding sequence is TGTGCCAGCAGCCGTCTAGTTGAGCAGTTCTTC. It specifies CASSRLVEQFF.

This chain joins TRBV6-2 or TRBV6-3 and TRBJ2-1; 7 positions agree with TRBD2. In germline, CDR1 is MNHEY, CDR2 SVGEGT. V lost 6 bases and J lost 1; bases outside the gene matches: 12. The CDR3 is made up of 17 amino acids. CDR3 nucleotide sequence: TGTGCCAGCAGCCCATGGGGCGGGAGATCGTCCTACAATGAGCAGTTCTTC. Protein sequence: CASSPWGGRSSYNEQFF.

The chain's CDR3 is CASSESGTGSIQYF. For the CDR3, the DNA is TGTGCCAGCAGCGAGTCCGGGACAGGGAGCATTCAGTACTTC. The V gene is TRBV7-9, the J gene TRBJ2-4; 9 bases fit TRBD1. Losses at the gene ends were 5 bases for V and 9 bases for J; bases not matched to a gene: 8. This CDR3 has 14 residues. The germline gives CDR1 SEHNR, CDR2 FQNEAQ (reference sequence).

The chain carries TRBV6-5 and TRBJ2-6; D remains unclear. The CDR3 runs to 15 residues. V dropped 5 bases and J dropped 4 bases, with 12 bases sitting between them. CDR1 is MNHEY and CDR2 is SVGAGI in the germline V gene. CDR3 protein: CASSRGRSGANVLTF. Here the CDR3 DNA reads TGTGCCAGCAGTCGTGGCCGCTCAGGGGCCAACGTCCTGACTTTC.

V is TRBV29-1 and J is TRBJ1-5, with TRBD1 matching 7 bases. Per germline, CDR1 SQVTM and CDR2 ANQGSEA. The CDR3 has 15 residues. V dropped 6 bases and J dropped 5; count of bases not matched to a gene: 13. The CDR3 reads CSVQGQGGEDQPQHF. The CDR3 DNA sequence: TGCAGCGTCCAGGGTCAGGGGGGCGAGGATCAGCCCCAGCATTTT.

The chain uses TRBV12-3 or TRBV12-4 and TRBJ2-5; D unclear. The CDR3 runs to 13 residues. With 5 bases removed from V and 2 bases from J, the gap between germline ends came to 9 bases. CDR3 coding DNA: TGTGCCAGCAGTGCCGACGGGCAAGAGACCCAGTACTTC. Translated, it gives CASSADGQETQYF.

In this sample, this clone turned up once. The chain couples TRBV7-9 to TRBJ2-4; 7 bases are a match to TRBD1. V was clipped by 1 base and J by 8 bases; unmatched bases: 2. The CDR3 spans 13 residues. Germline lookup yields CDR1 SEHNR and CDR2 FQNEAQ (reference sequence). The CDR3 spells CASSLGQGDIQYF. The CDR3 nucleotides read TGTGCCAGCAGCTTAGGACAGGGAGACATTCAGTACTTC.

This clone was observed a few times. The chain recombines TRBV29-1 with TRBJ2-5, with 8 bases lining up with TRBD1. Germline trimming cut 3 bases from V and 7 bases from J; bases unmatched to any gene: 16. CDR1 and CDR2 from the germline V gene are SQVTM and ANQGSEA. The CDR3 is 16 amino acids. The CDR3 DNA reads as TGCAGCGTTGACCGCTCGGGACAGGCCGACGCGGGGACCCAGTACTTC. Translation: CSVDRSGQADAGTQYF.